The 18 T cell receptor beta chains given below trace back to one sample, sequenced in a study of vaccination and CD4 T cells after COVID-19. Treatment: roughly 11-day PBMC culture with coronavirus spike peptide pools or control peptides (ViraFEST assay). Oncomine TCR Beta short-read sequencing was applied to DNA from cultured CD4+ T cells. TCRdb processed the PCR reads anew with MiXCR; each CDR3 protein has one entry. In the table there are 15,000 to 17,000 distinct CDR3 sequences, roughly 61% of which are singletons. For these TCRs, the target antigens are not known. The sequenced sample was CD4+ T cells from blood, cultured in vitro. The source of these receptors is a human donor who had recovered from COVID-19.

The sample holds a few counts of this clonotype. The chain employs TRBV2 and TRBJ2-3; TRBD2 matches at 12 bases. Per germline, CDR1 SNHLY and CDR2 FYNNEI. V lost 2 bases and J lost 4; bases outside the gene matches: 7. This CDR3 comprises 17 residues. CDR3 bases: TGTGCCAGCAGTGAACTGGTGGCTAGCGGGGGGGCAGATACGCAGTATTTT. This gives the protein CASSELVASGGADTQYF.

The chain links TRBV7-2 to TRBJ1-1, with TRBD1 matching over 7 bases. The CDR3 covers 14 residues. V shed 5 bases and J 1 base; nucleotides not matched to a gene: 4. Germline CDR1 reads SGHTA; CDR2 reads FQGNSA. CDR3 in DNA: TGTGCCAGCAGCCAGTACAGGGGGAACACTGAAGCTTTCTTT. It yields the protein CASSQYRGNTEAFF.

The V call is TRBV19, the J call TRBJ2-5, with 8 positions matching TRBD1. This CDR3 spans 15 amino acids. V shed 2 bases, J shed 4 bases, and the junction held 6 bases outside the gene matches. Germline CDR1 reads LNHDA; CDR2 reads SQIVND (reference sequence). The CDR3 sequence is CASSIQGALGETQYF. CDR3 coding DNA: TGTGCCAGTAGTATACAGGGGGCGCTGGGAGAGACCCAGTACTTC. The full variable domain, in which reference TRBV19 and TRBJ2-5 provide the parts outside the CDR3, is DGGITQSPKYLFRKEGQNVTLSCEQNLNHDAMYWYRQDPGQGLRLIYYSQIVNDFQKGDIAEGYSVSREKKESFPLTVTSAQKNPTAFYLCASSIQGALGETQYFGPGTRLLVL.

This sequence joins TRBV29-1 and TRBJ2-2; possibly TRBD1 for D (6 bases). The CDR3 is 17 amino acids. V lost 4 bases and J lost 1, with 19 bases in between. Germline-derived CDR1 and CDR2 are SQVTM and ANQGSEA. The CDR3 DNA reads TGCAGCGTTGTAGGGCCCTTAGGGGGTTTGAACACCGGGGAGCTGTTTTTT. Protein sequence: CSVVGPLGGLNTGELFF.

This chain uses TRBV7-2 with TRBJ1-2, with D possibly being TRBD1 (5 bases). V lost 5 bases and J 4 bases, leaving 17 bases between the germline ends. This CDR3 spans 15 amino acids. Germline V gene lookup returns CDR1 SGHTA and CDR2 FQGNSA. The CDR3 nucleotides read TGTGCCAGCAGCCTTCAATCGGACACAGCCTATGGCTACACCTTC. Translating it yields CASSLQSDTAYGYTF. Together with reference TRBV7-2 and TRBJ1-2, the CDR3 gives the full variable domain: GAGVSQSPSNKVTEKGKDVELRCDPISGHTALYWYRQSLGQGLEFLIYFQGNSAPDKSGLPSDRFSAERTGGSVSTLTIQRTQQEDSAVYLCASSLQSDTAYGYTFGSGTRLTVV.

The rearrangement uses TRBV10-3 and TRBJ2-7; 13 bases are shared with TRBD2. The germline gives CDR1 ENHRY, CDR2 SYGVKD. CDR3 size: 14 residues. The J segment lost 5 bases and the V segment lost 5 bases, leaving 3 bases of the junction unmatched. The CDR3 is CAISTGTSGDEQYF. DNA for the CDR3: TGTGCCATCAGTACCGGGACTAGCGGGGACGAGCAGTACTTC.

In this sample, this clonotype turned up a few times. V gene TRBV20-1 combines with J gene TRBJ1-1; tentatively, D is TRBD1 (6 bases). Per germline, CDR1 DFQATT and CDR2 SNEGSKA (reference sequence). Trimming pared 5 bases from V and 2 bases from J, leaving 18 bases between. The length of the CDR3 is 15 residues. For the CDR3, the DNA is TGCAGTGCTTACCCTCCCGGGACACTAAACACTGAAGCTTTCTTT. Amino acids: CSAYPPGTLNTEAFF.

The rearrangement joins TRBV19 to TRBJ1-1; D gene ambiguous. Germline values: CDR1 LNHDA, CDR2 SQIVND (reference sequence). The V end lost 3 bases, the J end lost 7 bases, and 12 bases lay between the germline ends. The CDR3 is made up of 13 amino acids. The CDR3 DNA follows: TGTGCCAGTAGTATTTCCATCCTCTATGAAGCTTTCTTT. As protein: CASSISILYEAFF. Combining the CDR3 with reference TRBV19 and TRBJ1-1 gives the whole variable domain DGGITQSPKYLFRKEGQNVTLSCEQNLNHDAMYWYRQDPGQGLRLIYYSQIVNDFQKGDIAEGYSVSREKKESFPLTVTSAQKNPTAFYLCASSISILYEAFFGQGTRLTVV.

The genes are TRBV7-2 and TRBJ1-2; D is possibly TRBD1 (6 bases). The CDR3 length is 15 residues. The ends were cut back, 6 bases at V and 3 bases at J, with 17 bases in the middle. Germline V lookup: CDR1 SGHTA, CDR2 FQGNSA. In DNA, the CDR3 is TGTGCCAGCAGGCCTAAGGGGGGGCAGGACTATGGCTACACCTTC. It is translated as CASRPKGGQDYGYTF. The full variable domain, its missing parts supplied by reference TRBV7-2 and TRBJ1-2, is GAGVSQSPSNKVTEKGKDVELRCDPISGHTALYWYRQSLGQGLEFLIYFQGNSAPDKSGLPSDRFSAERTGGSVSTLTIQRTQQEDSAVYLCASRPKGGQDYGYTFGSGTRLTVV.

This chain connects TRBV5-1 to TRBJ1-5; perhaps TRBD1 as D (6 bases). V was clipped by 0 bases and J by 2 bases, with 12 bases between them. The CDR3 sequence is 16 residues long. The V gene's germline CDR1 is SGHRS and CDR2 YFSETQ. The DNA of the CDR3 is TGCGCCAGCAGCTTGGAAGGGGGAGGGGGCAATCAGCCCCAGCATTTT. Amino acid sequence: CASSLEGGGGNQPQHF.

This clonotype was detected only a few times. The rearrangement links TRBV2 to TRBJ2-2; 8 bases match TRBD2. There are 15 residues in the CDR3. In germline, CDR1 is SNHLY, CDR2 FYNNEI. The V and J ends lost 8 bases and 0 bases, in that order; junction bases with no gene match: 5. The DNA for the CDR3 is TGTGCCAGCGGCCTGACTAGCGCGAACACCGGGGAGCTGTTTTTT. This sequence encodes CASGLTSANTGELFF.

The chain has TRBV19 and TRBJ1-2, with 7 bases identical to TRBD1. With V trimmed by 3 bases and J by 3 bases, 7 bases remained unmatched. The CDR3 runs to 15 residues. Germline CDR1 LNHDA, CDR2 SQIVND (reference sequence). CDR3 sequence reads: CASSIRGGDDYGYTF. The CDR3 region has the DNA TGTGCCAGTAGTATTAGAGGGGGCGATGACTATGGCTACACCTTC.

J is TRBJ2-1 and V is TRBV2; 7 bases map to TRBD2. This CDR3 spans 15 amino acids. The germline CDR1 and CDR2 sequences are SNHLY and FYNNEI. With V trimmed by 3 bases and J by 0 bases, 2 bases remained unmatched. The DNA of the CDR3 is TGTGCCAGCAGTGATTCTAGCGGCTCCTACAATGAGCAGTTCTTC. Amino acids: CASSDSSGSYNEQFF.

The genes are TRBV7-2 and TRBJ2-1, with D perhaps TRBD2 (6 bases). Germline CDR1 SGHTA, CDR2 FQGNSA. The CDR3 extends over 17 amino acids. V lost 6 bases to trimming and J lost 6 bases, with 24 bases between them. This CDR3 is CASSNGGAYRTSNEQFF. CDR3 DNA: TGTGCCAGCAGTAATGGAGGGGCCTACAGAACTTCCAATGAGCAGTTCTTC.

This rearrangement joins TRBV6-1 to TRBJ1-5, with D hard to call. The CDR3 runs to 14 residues. CDR1 is MNHNS, CDR2 SASEGT, per germline. V shed 5 bases and J shed 2 bases, with 10 bases lying between them. The CDR3 loop reads CASSPDGRNQPQHF. CDR3 sequence (DNA): TGTGCCAGCAGTCCCGACGGACGCAATCAGCCCCAGCATTTT.

The CDR3 spells CASSLQGHYGYTF. Written as DNA, the CDR3 is TGTGCCAGCAGCCTACAGGGTCACTATGGCTACACCTTC. V is TRBV11-2 and J is TRBJ1-2; possibly TRBD1 for D (6 bases). V dropped 5 bases and J dropped 3 bases, with 10 bases sitting between them. The CDR3 covers 13 residues. The germline gives CDR1 SGHAT, CDR2 FQNNGV. Together with reference TRBV11-2 and TRBJ1-2, the CDR3 gives the full variable domain: EAGVAQSPRYKIIEKRQSVAFWCNPISGHATLYWYQQILGQGPKLLIQFQNNGVVDDSQLPKDRFSAERLKGVDSTLKIQPAKLEDSAVYLCASSLQGHYGYTFGSGTRLTVV.

V is TRBV3-1 and J is TRBJ1-1, with unresolved D. Germline V gene lookup returns CDR1 LGHDT and CDR2 YNNKEL (reference sequence). The CDR3 extends over 14 amino acids. V gave up 4 bases and J gave up 1 base, with 10 bases separating them. The CDR3 DNA is TGTGCCAGCAGCCGGGAGACATCGAACACTGAAGCTTTCTTT. This codes for CASSRETSNTEAFF.

This chain links TRBV6-4 with TRBJ2-3, with 10 bases fitting TRBD1. V shed 0 bases, J shed 4 bases, and the junction held 4 bases outside the gene matches. This CDR3 is built from 16 residues. In germline, CDR1 is MRHNA, CDR2 SNTAGT. The CDR3 spells CASSDSGTGEADTQYF. The CDR3 coding sequence is TGTGCCAGCAGTGACTCCGGGACAGGGGAGGCAGATACGCAGTATTTT.